This T cell receptor (beta chain) is drawn from a study of T cells in localized non-small cell lung cancer. TCRdb's copy holds only in-frame clones and misses some; the assay was immunoSEQ multiplex PCR. In the table there are 2,000 to 2,500 clones, around 33% of which are singletons. Study-level results: The study found T cell clonality highest in uninvolved adjacent lung, above tumor.

Concerning this clone itself: No antigen is known for it.

With V trimmed by 6 bases and J by 2 bases, 5 bases remained unmatched. This CDR3 is built from 14 residues. Germline V lookup: CDR1 LNHDA, CDR2 SQIVND (reference sequence). The TCR originated in a female donor over 55 with stage I squamous cell lung carcinoma. The rearrangement joins TRBV19 to TRBJ1-1; 8 bases are a match to TRBD1. Sequenced material: normal lung tissue next to the tumor, taken before any cancer treatment. The CDR3 coding sequence is TGTGCCAGTAGCCCACAGGGGGGTAACACTGAAGCTTTCTTT. Translating gives CASSPQGGNTEAFF.